The 17 T cell receptor beta chains below were found in one sample sequenced in a study of CD8 T cells in Susac syndrome. Random hexamers were used to reverse transcribe the RNA input (0.5 to 1 ug). A single record per CDR3 protein comes from TCRdb applying MiXCR to the immunoSEQ multiplex PCR reads. The table has 150,000 or so distinct CDR3 sequences, around 95% seen once. Material for sequencing was CD8+ T cells from PBMCs. The receptors originated from a human donor with multiple sclerosis.

This sequence joins TRBV27 and TRBJ1-6; D is undetermined. The CDR3 has 13 residues. V dropped 6 bases and J dropped 9 bases, with 12 bases sitting between them. The germline gives CDR1 MNHEY, CDR2 SMNVEV (reference sequence). The CDR3 DNA reads as TGTGCCAGCAGACGCGACTCCTTTTCACCCCTCCACTTT. Translated: CASRRDSFSPLHF.

The chain couples TRBV7-3 to TRBJ2-1; possible D gene TRBD1, 6 bases. The germline CDR1 and CDR2 sequences are SGHTA and FQGTGA. The V gene lost 1 base and the J gene lost 2 bases, with 15 bases spanning the gap. The CDR3 length is 17 residues. This CDR3 reads CASSLSGGGGAYNEQFF. In DNA form, the CDR3 reads TGTGCCAGCAGCTTAAGTGGGGGCGGAGGCGCCTACAATGAGCAGTTCTTC.

The chain joins TRBV18 to TRBJ2-7; 8 bases fit TRBD1. Germline V gene data show CDR1 as KGHSH and CDR2 as LQKENI. V shed 4 bases, J shed 5 bases, and the junction held 13 bases outside the gene matches. The CDR3 runs to 16 residues. CDR3 nucleotides: TGTGCCAGCTCACAAGAGGACAGGGCGATCCCGAACGAGCAGTACTTC. Residues: CASSQEDRAIPNEQYF.

CDR3 residues: CASSFSVRGDEQYF. The CDR3, as DNA: TGTGCCAGTAGTTTCTCAGTCAGGGGCGACGAGCAGTACTTC. The chain joins TRBV19 to TRBJ2-7; a weak D match, TRBD1 (6 bases). Germline CDR1 reads LNHDA; CDR2 reads SQIVND (reference sequence). V was cut by 5 bases and J by 5 bases, with 16 bases left in between. CDR3 size: 14 residues.

V usage is TRBV29-1 and J usage is TRBJ2-1; D might be TRBD1 or TRBD2, each matching 5 bases. With 3 bases removed from V and 6 bases from J, the gap between germline ends came to 15 bases. Germline lookup yields CDR1 SQVTM and CDR2 ANQGSEA. The CDR3 contains 14 residues. CDR3 bases: TGCAGCGTTGAGGACGGGATTAGGGGCAATGAGCAGTTCTTC. Its translation is CSVEDGIRGNEQFF.

This clonotype appeared once. This chain connects TRBV30 to TRBJ2-1; D is unresolved. V gave up 0 bases and J gave up 5 bases, with 8 bases separating them. CDR3 length: 13 residues. Germline assignment: CDR1 GTSNPN and CDR2 SVGIG (reference sequence). Written as DNA, the CDR3 is TGTGCCTGGAGTGTACTACATAACAATGAGCAGTTCTTC. The encoded protein is CAWSVLHNNEQFF.

The chain has TRBV25-1 and TRBJ2-3; TRBD1 might be the D (5 bases). From germline, CDR1 is MGHDK and CDR2 SYGVNS. The CDR3 is 13 amino acids. Trimming removed 1 base at V and 5 bases at J, with 7 bases between. The CDR3 reads CASSELQGDTQYF. The CDR3 DNA reads TGTGCCAGCAGTGAATTGCAGGGAGATACGCAGTATTTT.

The rearrangement links TRBV23-1 to TRBJ1-1, with unresolved D. TRBV23-1 is an ORF, and what it does is uncertain. This CDR3 contains 10 residues. Trimming shortened V by 8 bases and J by 8 bases, and 9 bases separated the two germline ends. CDR3 region: CASPVSEAFF. As DNA, the CDR3 is TGCGCCAGCCCCGTTTCCGAAGCTTTCTTT.

This rearrangement joins TRBV3-1 to TRBJ1-3; D may be TRBD1 (5 bases). Trimming pared 1 base from V and 5 bases from J, leaving 15 bases between. Germline CDR1 LGHDT, CDR2 YNNKEL (reference sequence). The CDR3 is 16 residues long. The chain's CDR3 is CASSQGETGLRNTIYF. The CDR3 DNA reads TGTGCCAGCAGCCAAGGTGAAACGGGACTCAGAAACACCATATATTTT.

This chain connects TRBV29-1 to TRBJ2-1; 13 positions agree with TRBD2. From germline, CDR1 is SQVTM and CDR2 ANQGSEA. Losses at the gene ends were 6 bases for V and 9 bases for J; bases not matched to a gene: 11. This CDR3 is 15 amino acids long. The CDR3 here is CSVVGTSGDDGEQFF. CDR3 DNA sequence: TGCAGCGTCGTTGGGACTAGCGGGGATGATGGTGAGCAGTTCTTC.

J is TRBJ2-5 and V is TRBV3-1; D perhaps matches TRBD2 (7 bases). CDR1 LGHDT and CDR2 YNNKEL come from the germline V gene (reference sequence). Deletions cut 0 bases from V and 9 bases from J, with 17 bases between. CDR3 length: 15 amino acids. For the CDR3, the DNA is TGTGCCAGCAGCCAAGACGGGGGCGGGGGCGGACCCCAGTACTTC. It codes for CASSQDGGGGGPQYF.

V and J are TRBV7-2 and TRBJ1-6; TRBD1 matches 8 bases. With 5 bases clipped from V and 7 bases from J, the junction kept 7 bases outside the gene matches. The germline V gene has CDR1 SGHTA and CDR2 FQGNSA. The CDR3 is made up of 15 amino acids. The DNA of the CDR3 is TGTGCCAGCAGCCAAAGAGACAGGGGAAATTCACCCCTCCACTTT. It specifies CASSQRDRGNSPLHF.

The chain is built from TRBV5-1 and TRBJ2-7; D perhaps matches TRBD1 (7 bases). The V and J ends lost 1 base and 5 bases respectively, with 10 bases between them. The CDR3 is 13 amino acids. The germline CDR1 and CDR2 sequences are SGHRS and YFSETQ. The CDR3 DNA sequence: TGCGCCAGCAGCTTGCCCAGGGGGGACGAGCAGTACTTC. Translating gives CASSLPRGDEQYF.

The chain uses TRBV13 and TRBJ2-7; D is tentatively TRBD1 or TRBD2 (5 bases each). This CDR3 has 13 amino acids. With 5 bases removed from V and 6 bases from J, the gap between germline ends came to 14 bases. Germline lookup yields CDR1 PRHDT and CDR2 FYEKMQ (reference sequence). In DNA form, the CDR3 reads TGTGCCAGCAGCATTGGACGGGGCCGCGAGCAGTACTTC. This sequence encodes CASSIGRGREQYF. The variable domain in full, completed from reference TRBV13 and TRBJ2-7, reads AAGVIQSPRHLIKEKRETATLKCYPIPRHDTVYWYQQGPGQDPQFLISFYEKMQSDKGSIPDRFSAQQFSDYHSELNMSSLELGDSALYFCASSIGRGREQYFGPGTRLTVT.

The chain is built from TRBV14 and TRBJ1-2; TRBD1 is a possible D gene (5 bases). The ends were cut back, 0 bases at V and 5 bases at J, with 10 bases in the middle. The CDR3 loop spans 14 amino acids. Germline CDR1 and CDR2: SGHDN and FVKESK. CDR3 loop: CASSQDIEGYGYTF. Written as DNA, the CDR3 is TGTGCCAGCAGCCAAGATATCGAGGGGTATGGCTACACCTTC.

This rearrangement joins TRBV7-3 to TRBJ2-3; TRBD2 aligns across 7 bases. V shed 7 bases and J 6 bases; nucleotides not matched to a gene: 13. Per the germline V gene, CDR1 is SGHTA and CDR2 is FQGTGA. The CDR3 sequence is 15 residues long. CDR3 sequence (DNA): TGTGCCAGCACCCCCGGGGGGAGGGAAGGTGATACGCAGTATTTT. Translated, it gives CASTPGGREGDTQYF.

The chain has TRBV3-1 and TRBJ2-3; 9 bases agree with TRBD2. CDR1 and CDR2 (germline): LGHDT, YNNKEL (reference sequence). Losses at the gene ends were 4 bases for V and 2 bases for J; bases not matched to a gene: 10. The CDR3 contains 17 residues. The CDR3 region has the DNA TGTGCCAGCAGCCCCAGCCCAGCGGGGGGAATCACAGATACGCAGTATTTT. Translated: CASSPSPAGGITDTQYF.